This record covers a single T cell receptor beta chain. No antigen is known for it. This sample stems from a study of post-analysis software for immune sequencing data. Unique molecular identifiers were present in the TCR beta cDNA libraries. Each CDR3 protein gets one entry after TCRdb re-called the PCR reads with MiXCR. Of roughly 180,000 distinct CDR3 sequences in the sample, about 32% were seen once. General study findings and limits: Controls had lower frequencies than patients of roughly five TRBV segments, which included TRBV5-6, TRBV5-1 and TRBV20-1.

The CDR3 consists of 16 residues. The V and J ends lost 0 bases and 3 bases, in that order; junction bases with no gene match: 10. Germline values: CDR1 DFQATT, CDR2 SNEGSKA (reference sequence). V gene TRBV20-1 combines with J gene TRBJ2-7; the match to TRBD1 covers 8 bases. The receptor's source is a girl under 18 with multiple sclerosis. The specimen sequenced was blood. CDR3 amino acids: CSARDARAGGIYEQYF. CDR3 in DNA: TGCAGTGCTAGAGATGCTCGGGCAGGGGGCATCTACGAGCAGTACTTC.